The 8 T cell receptor beta chains listed next were all sequenced from one sample in a study of OX40 agonist ivuxolimab in advanced cancers. Assay: immunoSEQ multiplex PCR; the TCRdb copy retains only in-frame clones and omits some. The sample has about 48,000 clones, approximately 89% seen once. The source material was CD4+ or CD8+ T cells sorted from blood, sampled in a trial of the OX40 agonist ivuxolimab. The receptor source for this set is an adult with an advanced solid tumor such as melanoma, head and neck, liver or kidney cancer.

The chain has TRBV7-9 and TRBJ1-2, with 8 bases fitting TRBD1. V was clipped by 6 bases and J by 4 bases; unmatched bases: 19. CDR1 is SEHNR and CDR2 is FQNEAQ in the germline V gene (reference sequence). The CDR3 contains 18 residues. The CDR3 DNA sequence: TGTGCCAGCAGGGGTTCGAGGTCCTTGACAGGGGAGGCCTATGGCTACACCTTC. This translates into CASRGSRSLTGEAYGYTF.

This clone was observed a few times. The chain is built from TRBV29-1 and TRBJ1-4; unclear D gene. The CDR3 has 12 amino acids. Germline lookup yields CDR1 SQVTM and CDR2 ANQGSEA. The CDR3 sequence: CGSWGTNEKLFF. The CDR3 DNA sequence: TGCGGGTCGTGGGGAACTAATGAAAAACTGTTTTTT.

The chain links TRBV1 to TRBJ2-7; no DNA check was done on the table's D call, TRBD2. TRBV1 is marked as a pseudogene. The CDR3 consists of 16 residues. The CDR3: CTSSQIAGGAIYEQYV. CDR3 sequence (DNA): TGCACCAGCAGCCAAATAGCGGGGGGGGCAATCTACGAGCAGTACGTC.

The chain carries TRBV11-2 and TRBJ2-1; TRBD2 matches 13 bases. The V and J ends lost 2 bases and 3 bases, in that order; junction bases with no gene match: 1. CDR3 length equals 16 residues. Germline assignment: CDR1 SGHAT and CDR2 FQNNGV. This chain's CDR3 is CASSLRTSGGYNEQFF. The CDR3 DNA is TGTGCCAGCAGCTTAAGGACTAGCGGGGGCTACAATGAGCAGTTCTTC.

The chain uses TRBV23-1 and TRBJ1-5, with D tentatively TRBD1 (5 bases). TRBV23-1 is marked as an open reading frame, function uncertain. The CDR3 contains 18 residues. V lost 2 bases and J 2 bases, leaving 19 bases between the germline ends. CDR3 DNA sequence: TGCGCCAGCAGTCAAGTACCTAGACAGCCCAGGGGCAATCAGCCCCAGCATTTT. Translation gives CASSQVPRQPRGNQPQHF.

The chain employs TRBV2 and TRBJ2-5; D tentatively fits TRBD1 or TRBD2 (5 bases each). V lost 6 bases to trimming and J lost 4 bases, with 33 bases between them. Germline CDR1 SNHLY, CDR2 FYNNEI. The CDR3 runs 20 residues. Here the CDR3 reads CASSVERVPVGPRAGETQYF. CDR3 bases: TGTGCCAGCAGCGTCGAAAGGGTCCCCGTGGGGCCCCGGGCGGGAGAGACCCAGTACTTC.

The chain links TRBV29-1 to TRBJ2-7; D is possibly TRBD2 (7 bases). Trimming left V 1 base short and J 2 bases short, with 12 bases between. The CDR3 sequence is 14 residues long. Germline CDR1 is SQVTM and CDR2 is ANQGSEA. The CDR3: CSVEVRGRAYEQYF. CDR3 coding DNA: TGCAGCGTTGAAGTAAGGGGGAGGGCCTACGAGCAGTACTTC.

This chain links TRBV27 with TRBJ2-7; 8 nucleotides align to TRBD1. V was clipped by 8 bases and J by 6 bases; unmatched bases: 6. Germline CDR1 MNHEY, CDR2 SMNVEV (reference sequence). This CDR3 comprises 12 residues. The CDR3 reads CASGTTGAEQYF. In DNA, the CDR3 is TGTGCCAGCGGGACGACAGGGGCCGAGCAGTACTTC.